Shown below are 16 T cell receptor beta chains from a single sample sequenced in a study of T cell responses to AZD1222 COVID-19 vaccine. Measured with immunoSEQ multiplex PCR; TCRdb has only the in-frame clones, and not every one. The data show approximately 68,000 clones, about 87% seen once. The starting material was peripheral blood, obtained on day 0 of AZD1222 vaccination. Source of these receptors: an adult in good health.

The chain has TRBV6-5 and TRBJ2-7; TRBD1 matches 8 bases. After removal of 6 bases from V and 0 bases from J, the junction contained 7 bases not matched to a gene. The CDR3 spans 15 residues. Germline CDR1 is MNHEY and CDR2 is SVGAGI. CDR3 nucleotides: TGTGCCAGCAGACGCGGACAGGGTCCCTCCTACGAGCAGTACTTC. This encodes CASRRGQGPSYEQYF.

V usage is TRBV28 and J usage is TRBJ1-5; 9 bases map to TRBD1. Looked up from germline, CDR1 is MDHEN and CDR2 is SYDVKM. Trimming at V came to 1 base and at J to 7 bases, leaving 5 bases not matched to a gene. The CDR3 spans 15 residues. The CDR3 DNA reads as TGTGCCAGCAGTTTATCAGGGACAGGGCACCAGCCCCAGCATTTT. Translating gives CASSLSGTGHQPQHF.

This chain uses TRBV19 with TRBJ2-7, with 7 bases that match TRBD1. V dropped 10 bases and J dropped 1; count of bases not matched to a gene: 10. CDR3 length equals 14 residues. Germline CDR1 LNHDA, CDR2 SQIVND (reference sequence). The CDR3 DNA sequence: TGTGCCACCCAAGATAGGGACAGATCCTACGAGCAGTACTTC. Translation gives CATQDRDRSYEQYF.

The V gene is TRBV6-5, the J gene TRBJ2-7; D is perhaps TRBD1 (6 bases). The CDR3 totals 13 residues. Trimming took off 7 bases at V and 0 bases at J, with 10 bases between the two ends. CDR1 and CDR2 (germline): MNHEY, SVGAGI. CDR3 coding DNA: TGTGCCAGCATAGGGGACACCTCCTACGAGCAGTACTTC. As protein: CASIGDTSYEQYF.

The chain is built from TRBV4-1 and TRBJ2-1, with 11 bases fitting TRBD2. The CDR3 spans 15 residues. J was trimmed by 9 bases and V by 3 bases; bases with no gene match: 7. CDR1 is MGHRA and CDR2 is YSYEKL in the germline V gene. DNA of the CDR3: TGCGCCAGCAGCCAGATAGCGGGAGGGCTTCTTGAGCAGTTCTTC. Residues: CASSQIAGGLLEQFF.

The V call is TRBV6-6, the J call TRBJ2-5, with D tentatively TRBD1 or TRBD2 (5 bases each). Germline-derived CDR1 and CDR2 are MNHNY and SVGAGI (reference sequence). V was cut by 2 bases and J by 5 bases, with 9 bases left in between. The CDR3 runs to 13 residues. The CDR3 protein is CASSYEGMETQYF. The CDR3 nucleotides read TGTGCCAGCAGTTACGAGGGGATGGAGACCCAGTACTTC.

The V and J genes are TRBV6-6 and TRBJ1-4; 7 bases line up with TRBD1. Germline CDR1 and CDR2: MNHNY and SVGAGI (reference sequence). After removal of 5 bases from V and 6 bases from J, the junction contained 12 bases not matched to a gene. The CDR3 is made up of 16 amino acids. The CDR3 nucleotides are TGTGCCAGCAGTCGAGGGTCAGGGGGGCGGCATGAAAAACTGTTTTTT. The encoded protein is CASSRGSGGRHEKLFF.

The rearrangement uses TRBV11-2 and TRBJ2-7, with D possibly TRBD2 on 7 matching bases. Germline V gene sequence: CDR1 SGHAT, CDR2 FQNNGV. The CDR3 length is 17 residues. The V and J ends lost 2 bases and 0 bases respectively, with 17 bases between them. CDR3 sequence: CASSLLLGGQSSYEQYF. The CDR3 DNA is TGTGCCAGCAGCTTACTTTTGGGGGGGCAAAGCTCCTACGAGCAGTACTTC. Drawing the rest from reference TRBV11-2 and TRBJ2-7, the complete variable domain is EAGVAQSPRYKIIEKRQSVAFWCNPISGHATLYWYQQILGQGPKLLIQFQNNGVVDDSQLPKDRFSAERLKGVDSTLKIQPAKLEDSAVYLCASSLLLGGQSSYEQYFGPGTRLTVT.

The J gene is TRBJ2-3, the V gene TRBV19, with 12 bases identical to TRBD2. V lost 1 base, J lost 0 bases, and 2 bases stayed unmatched. The CDR3 totals 17 residues. Germline-derived CDR1 and CDR2 are LNHDA and SQIVND (reference sequence). CDR3: CASSIGTSGASTDTQYF. In DNA form, the CDR3 reads TGTGCCAGTAGTATAGGGACTAGCGGGGCGAGCACAGATACGCAGTATTTT.

This clone was seen a single time. This chain uses TRBV11-2 with TRBJ1-6, with D perhaps TRBD1 (6 bases). Trimming pared 1 base from V and 9 bases from J, leaving 10 bases between. Germline-derived CDR1 and CDR2 are SGHAT and FQNNGV. The CDR3 covers 14 residues. The CDR3 nucleotides read TGTGCCAGCAGCTTAGGGACAGCAATTTCACCCCTCCACTTT. Residues: CASSLGTAISPLHF.

The chain has TRBV7-9 and TRBJ2-7, with 7 positions matching TRBD1. Germline-derived CDR1 and CDR2 are SEHNR and FQNEAQ (reference sequence). The CDR3 covers 15 residues. J was trimmed by 4 bases and V by 5 bases; bases with no gene match: 11. The CDR3 region is CASSQGPGTVYEQYF. In DNA form, the CDR3 reads TGTGCCAGCAGCCAAGGGCCCGGGACAGTATACGAGCAGTACTTC.

The chain has TRBV7-8 and TRBJ2-3; D might be TRBD2 (6 bases). The CDR3 runs to 14 residues. CDR1 is SGHVS, CDR2 FQNEAQ, per germline. Trimming shortened V by 6 bases and J by 6 bases, and 16 bases separated the two germline ends. CDR3 loop: CASRDGRSPDTQYF. The CDR3 nucleotides are TGTGCCAGCAGGGACGGGAGATCGCCGGATACGCAGTATTTT.

The rearrangement uses TRBV4-1 and TRBJ1-5, with D perhaps TRBD1 (6 bases). The V and J ends lost 1 base and 5 bases respectively, with 9 bases between them. Germline lookup yields CDR1 MGHRA and CDR2 YSYEKL. This CDR3 region has 14 residues. CDR3 DNA sequence: TGCGCCAGCAGCCAAGTACAGGGTGATCAGCCCCAGCATTTT. Protein product: CASSQVQGDQPQHF.

The rearrangement joins TRBV3-1 (or the pseudogene TRBV3-2) to TRBJ1-1; 7 positions agree with TRBD1. CDR3 length equals 15 residues. From germline, CDR1 is LGHDT and CDR2 YNNKEL (reference sequence). The ends lost 1 base at V and 2 bases at J; junction bases unmatched: 4. In DNA, the CDR3 is TGTGCCAGCAGCCAAGGGGCAGGGGGAAACACTGAAGCTTTCTTT. Protein sequence: CASSQGAGGNTEAFF.

This sequence joins TRBV28 and TRBJ1-5; D not certain. CDR3 length equals 10 residues. Trimming left V 7 bases short and J 9 bases short, with 7 bases between. Germline CDR1 reads MDHEN; CDR2 reads SYDVKM. As DNA, the CDR3 is TGTGCCAGCAATCTTCGGCCCCAGCATTTT. Its protein product is CASNLRPQHF.

This clone has only one observation. The chain carries TRBV19 and TRBJ1-1; maybe TRBD1 (5 bases). The CDR3 loop spans 12 amino acids. Trimming removed 7 bases at V and 6 bases at J, with 12 bases between. The germline CDR1 and CDR2 sequences are LNHDA and SQIVND (reference sequence). CDR3 in DNA: TGTGCCAGTATAGGGGTCGGCCCTGAAGCTTTCTTT. This translates into CASIGVGPEAFF.